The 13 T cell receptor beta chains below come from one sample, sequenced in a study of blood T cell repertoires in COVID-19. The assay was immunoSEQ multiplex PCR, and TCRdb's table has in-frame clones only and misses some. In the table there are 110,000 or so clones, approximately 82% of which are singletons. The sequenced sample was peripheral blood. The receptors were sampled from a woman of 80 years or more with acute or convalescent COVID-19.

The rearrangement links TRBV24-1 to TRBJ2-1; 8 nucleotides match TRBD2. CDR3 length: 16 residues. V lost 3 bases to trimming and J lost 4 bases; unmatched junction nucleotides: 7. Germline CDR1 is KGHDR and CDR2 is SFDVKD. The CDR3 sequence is CATSDESGLGYNEQFF. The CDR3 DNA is TGTGCCACCAGTGATGAATCGGGACTAGGGTACAATGAGCAGTTCTTC.

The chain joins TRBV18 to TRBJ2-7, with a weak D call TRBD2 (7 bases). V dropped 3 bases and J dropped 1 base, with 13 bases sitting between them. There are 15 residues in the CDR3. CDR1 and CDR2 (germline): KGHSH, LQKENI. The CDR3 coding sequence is TGTGCCAGCTCACCCCGGGGAGGGGGGTCCTACGAGCAGTACTTC. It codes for CASSPRGGGSYEQYF.

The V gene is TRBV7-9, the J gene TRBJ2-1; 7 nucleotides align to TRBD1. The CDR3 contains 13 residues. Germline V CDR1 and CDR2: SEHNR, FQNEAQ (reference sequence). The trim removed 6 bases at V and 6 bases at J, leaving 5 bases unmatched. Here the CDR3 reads CASRFTGVNEQFF. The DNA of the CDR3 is TGTGCCAGCAGGTTTACAGGGGTCAATGAGCAGTTCTTC.

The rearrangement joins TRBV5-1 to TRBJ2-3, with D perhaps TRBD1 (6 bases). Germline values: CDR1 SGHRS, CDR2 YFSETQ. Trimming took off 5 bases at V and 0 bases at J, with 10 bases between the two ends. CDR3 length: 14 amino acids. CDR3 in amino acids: CASSGTTSTDTQYF. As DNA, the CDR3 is TGCGCCAGCAGTGGGACAACTAGCACAGATACGCAGTATTTT. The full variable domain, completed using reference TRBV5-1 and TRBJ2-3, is KAGVTQTPRYLIKTRGQQVTLSCSPISGHRSVSWYQQTPGQGLQFLFEYFSETQRNKGNFPGRFSGRQFSNSRSEMNVSTLELGDSALYLCASSGTTSTDTQYFGPGTRLTVL.

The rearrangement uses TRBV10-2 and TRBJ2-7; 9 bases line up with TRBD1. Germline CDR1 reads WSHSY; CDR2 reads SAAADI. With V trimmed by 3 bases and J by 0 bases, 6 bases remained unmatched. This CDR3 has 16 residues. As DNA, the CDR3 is TGCGCCAGCAGTGACCGAGGGACAGGGAACTCCTACGAGCAGTACGTC. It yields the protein CASSDRGTGNSYEQYV.

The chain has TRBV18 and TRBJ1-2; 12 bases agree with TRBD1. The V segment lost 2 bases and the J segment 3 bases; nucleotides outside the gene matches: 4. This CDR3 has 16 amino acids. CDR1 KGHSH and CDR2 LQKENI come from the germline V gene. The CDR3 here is CASSPDGTGGYYGYTF. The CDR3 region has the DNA TGTGCCAGCTCACCAGACGGGACAGGGGGCTACTATGGCTACACCTTC. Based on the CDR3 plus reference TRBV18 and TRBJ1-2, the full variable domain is NAGVMQNPRHLVRRRGQEARLRCSPMKGHSHVYWYRQLPEEGLKFMVYLQKENIIDESGMPKERFSAEFPKEGPSILRIQQVVRGDSAAYFCASSPDGTGGYYGYTFGSGTRLTVV.

CDR3 loop: CATGVGKSNQPQHF. The CDR3, as DNA: TGTGCCACGGGAGTCGGGAAGAGCAATCAGCCCCAGCATTTT. This rearrangement joins TRBV24-1 to TRBJ1-5; no firm D call. The CDR3 sequence is 14 residues long. CDR1 is KGHDR, CDR2 SFDVKD, per germline. Trimming left V 10 bases short and J 1 base short, with 13 bases between.

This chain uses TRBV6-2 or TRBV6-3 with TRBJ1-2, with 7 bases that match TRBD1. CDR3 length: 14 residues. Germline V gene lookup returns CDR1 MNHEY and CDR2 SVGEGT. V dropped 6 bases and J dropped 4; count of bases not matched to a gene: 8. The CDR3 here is CASSLGGAFYGYTF. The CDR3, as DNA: TGTGCCAGCAGCCTAGGGGGCGCCTTCTATGGCTACACCTTC.

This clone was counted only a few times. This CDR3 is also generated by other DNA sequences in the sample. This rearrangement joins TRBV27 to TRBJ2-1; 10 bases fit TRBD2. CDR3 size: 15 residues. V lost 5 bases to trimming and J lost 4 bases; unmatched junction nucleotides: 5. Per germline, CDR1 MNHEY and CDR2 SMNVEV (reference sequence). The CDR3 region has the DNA TGTGCCAGCAGTAGCGGACTAGCGGCATACAATGAGCAGTTCTTC. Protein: CASSSGLAAYNEQFF.

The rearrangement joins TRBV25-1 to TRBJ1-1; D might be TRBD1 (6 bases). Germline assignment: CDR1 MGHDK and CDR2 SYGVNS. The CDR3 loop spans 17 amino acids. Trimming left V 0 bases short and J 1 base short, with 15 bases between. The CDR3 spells CASSEYCRGKKNTEAFF. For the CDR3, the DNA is TGTGCCAGCAGTGAATATTGCAGGGGAAAGAAGAACACTGAAGCTTTCTTT.

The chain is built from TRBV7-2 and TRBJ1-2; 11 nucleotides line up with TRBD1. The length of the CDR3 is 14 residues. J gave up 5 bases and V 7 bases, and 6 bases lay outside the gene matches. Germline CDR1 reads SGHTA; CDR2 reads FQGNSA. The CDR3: CASIGTGGRYGYTF. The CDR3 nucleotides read TGTGCCAGCATCGGGACAGGGGGTCGGTATGGCTACACCTTC.

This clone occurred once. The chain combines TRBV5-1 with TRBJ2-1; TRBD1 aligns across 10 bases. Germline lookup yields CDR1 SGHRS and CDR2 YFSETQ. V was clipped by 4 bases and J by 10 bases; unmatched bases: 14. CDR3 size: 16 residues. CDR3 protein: CASSLRPGTGVGEQFF. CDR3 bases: TGCGCCAGCAGCCTGAGACCCGGGACAGGGGTTGGGGAGCAGTTCTTC. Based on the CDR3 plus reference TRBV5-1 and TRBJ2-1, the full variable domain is KAGVTQTPRYLIKTRGQQVTLSCSPISGHRSVSWYQQTPGQGLQFLFEYFSETQRNKGNFPGRFSGRQFSNSRSEMNVSTLELGDSALYLCASSLRPGTGVGEQFFGPGTRLTVL.

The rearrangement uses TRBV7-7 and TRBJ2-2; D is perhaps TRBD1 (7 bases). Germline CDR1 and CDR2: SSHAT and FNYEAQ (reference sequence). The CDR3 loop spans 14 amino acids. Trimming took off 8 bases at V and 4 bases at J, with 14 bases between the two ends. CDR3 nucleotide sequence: TGTGCCAGCGGGAGGACAGGACTCACCGGGGAGCTGTTTTTT. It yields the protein CASGRTGLTGELFF.